This entry lists 19 T cell receptor beta chains sequenced from one sample in a study of blood T cell repertoires in COVID-19. Profiled with immunoSEQ multiplex PCR; TCRdb holds only in-frame clones, not every one. The data show some 390,000 clones, with approximately 91% seen just once and roughly 1.4% held by the top ten. Material for sequencing was peripheral blood. These receptors all come from a woman between 40 and 50 years old with COVID-19, enrolled during active disease.

This clone has a single count. V and J are TRBV27 and TRBJ2-7, with D hard to call. This CDR3 has 14 residues. V lost 3 bases and J 5 bases, leaving 14 bases between the germline ends. CDR1 and CDR2 (germline): MNHEY, SMNVEV (reference sequence). The CDR3 loop is CASSFGGKANEQYF. The CDR3 DNA is TGTGCCAGCAGTTTCGGCGGTAAGGCCAACGAGCAGTACTTC.

The chain employs TRBV28 and TRBJ1-5, with D perhaps matching TRBD1 (5 bases). The CDR3 is 14 residues long. Trimming took off 2 bases at V and 5 bases at J, with 10 bases between the two ends. Germline loops: CDR1 MDHEN, CDR2 SYDVKM. The CDR3 DNA sequence: TGTGCCAGCAGTTTAGTAGGGGATCATCAGCCCCAGCATTTT. The encoded protein is CASSLVGDHQPQHF. Supplemented by reference TRBV28 and TRBJ1-5, the full variable domain reads DVKVTQSSRYLVKRTGEKVFLECVQDMDHENMFWYRQDPGLGLRLIYFSYDVKMKEKGDIPEGYSVSREKKERFSLILESASTNQTSMYLCASSLVGDHQPQHFGDGTRLSIL.

The chain carries TRBV30 and TRBJ1-2; possible D gene TRBD1, 6 bases. The CDR3 totals 13 residues. The germline V and J ends were trimmed by 2 bases and 6 bases, with 13 bases remaining between them. Germline lookup yields CDR1 GTSNPN and CDR2 SVGIG (reference sequence). DNA of the CDR3: TGTGCCTGGAGTCTCGGGGGGCTTAATGGCTACACCTTC. Residues: CAWSLGGLNGYTF.

The chain uses TRBV27 and TRBJ2-1; D possibly corresponds to TRBD1 (6 bases). There are 20 residues in the CDR3. V lost 0 bases and J 1 base, leaving 22 bases between the germline ends. In germline, CDR1 is MNHEY, CDR2 SMNVEV (reference sequence). CDR3 sequence: CASSLSPDSSPFLSYNEQFF. The DNA of the CDR3 is TGTGCCAGCAGTTTATCTCCGGACAGCTCCCCCTTCCTTTCCTACAATGAGCAGTTCTTC.

This chain connects TRBV12-5 to TRBJ2-3; 7 nucleotides line up with TRBD2. Germline assignment: CDR1 LGHNT and CDR2 FRNRAP. V was pared by 3 bases and J by 3 bases, with 3 bases of the junction left unmatched. This CDR3 contains 14 residues. This chain's CDR3 is CASGLGLETDTQYF. CDR3 DNA: TGTGCTAGTGGTTTAGGACTAGAAACAGATACGCAGTATTTT. The full variable domain, completed using reference TRBV12-5 and TRBJ2-3, is DARVTQTPRHKVTEMGQEVTMRCQPILGHNTVFWYRQTMMQGLELLAYFRNRAPLDDSGMPKDRFSAEMPDATLATLKIQPSEPRDSAVYFCASGLGLETDTQYFGPGTRLTVL.

The rearrangement uses TRBV28 and TRBJ1-2; D is possibly TRBD1 (6 bases). V was cut by 7 bases and J by 6 bases, with 18 bases left in between. The CDR3 loop spans 14 amino acids. The germline V gene encodes CDR1 MDHEN and CDR2 SYDVKM. The CDR3: CASTSPGGRDGYTF. The CDR3 region has the DNA TGTGCCAGCACTTCACCGGGGGGGCGAGATGGCTACACCTTC.

This chain links TRBV10-3 with TRBJ2-5, with unresolved D. The V gene lost 0 bases and the J gene lost 2 bases, with 7 bases spanning the gap. Germline loops: CDR1 ENHRY, CDR2 SYGVKD. This CDR3 contains 14 residues. CDR3 bases: TGTGCCATCAGTGAGTCCGCAGGACAAGAGACCCAGTACTTC. This gives the protein CAISESAGQETQYF.

V and J are TRBV4-1 and TRBJ2-3; TRBD2 might be the D (7 bases). Trimming took off 3 bases at V and 1 base at J, with 17 bases between the two ends. The CDR3 loop spans 17 amino acids. Germline CDR1 and CDR2: MGHRA and YSYEKL. CDR3 amino acids: CASSQLGAGVGTDTQYF. As DNA, the CDR3 is TGCGCCAGCAGCCAGCTGGGGGCGGGAGTGGGCACAGATACGCAGTATTTT.

The rearrangement links TRBV19 to TRBJ2-7, with 8 nucleotides matching TRBD2. CDR3 length: 15 residues. Germline V gene data show CDR1 as LNHDA and CDR2 as SQIVND (reference sequence). With 1 base clipped from V and 2 bases from J, the junction kept 4 bases outside the gene matches. CDR3 sequence reads: CASSIGRGAPYEQYF. For the CDR3, the DNA is TGTGCCAGTAGTATAGGGCGGGGGGCTCCCTACGAGCAGTACTTC.

This chain connects TRBV30 to TRBJ2-7, with TRBD1 matching over 7 bases. CDR1 and CDR2 (germline): GTSNPN, SVGIG (reference sequence). The CDR3 is 13 residues long. With V trimmed by 5 bases and J by 2 bases, 6 bases remained unmatched. CDR3 sequence (DNA): TGTGCCTGGGACAGGGATGGTCCCTACGAGCAGTACTTC. Its translation: CAWDRDGPYEQYF. The variable domain in full, completed from reference TRBV30 and TRBJ2-7, reads SQTIHQWPATLVQPVGSPLSLECTVEGTSNPNLYWYRQAAGRGLQLLFYSVGIGQISSEVPQNLSASRPQDRQFILSSKKLLLSDSGFYLCAWDRDGPYEQYFGPGTRLTVT.

J is TRBJ2-7 and V is TRBV5-1; 9 positions match TRBD1. The CDR3 consists of 16 residues. V was pared by 6 bases and J by 5 bases, with 15 bases of the junction left unmatched. Germline CDR1 reads SGHRS; CDR2 reads YFSETQ. CDR3 nucleotides: TGCGCCAGCACCGAGACACCGGGACAGGGTTCCAACGAGCAGTACTTC. Translating gives CASTETPGQGSNEQYF.

J is TRBJ2-7 and V is TRBV5-1; D remains unclear. V was clipped by 0 bases and J by 0 bases, with 10 bases between them. The CDR3 length is 15 residues. Looked up from germline, CDR1 is SGHRS and CDR2 is YFSETQ. As DNA, the CDR3 is TGCGCCAGCAGCTTGGACTCAACCCGCTCCTACGAGCAGTACTTC. Translated, it gives CASSLDSTRSYEQYF.

CDR3 bases: TGTGCCAGTAGTACCTTGGGACGGACTAACACAGATACGCAGTATTTT. Protein sequence: CASSTLGRTNTDTQYF. V usage is TRBV19 and J usage is TRBJ2-3; the D gene is possibly TRBD2 (6 bases). V lost 4 bases and J lost 2, with 16 bases in between. The V gene's germline CDR1 is LNHDA and CDR2 SQIVND (reference sequence). The CDR3 contains 16 residues. The full variable domain, in which reference TRBV19 and TRBJ2-3 provide the parts outside the CDR3, is DGGITQSPKYLFRKEGQNVTLSCEQNLNHDAMYWYRQDPGQGLRLIYYSQIVNDFQKGDIAEGYSVSREKKESFPLTVTSAQKNPTAFYLCASSTLGRTNTDTQYFGPGTRLTVL.

The J gene is TRBJ1-5, the V gene TRBV2; D not certain. Trimming took 5 bases from V and 5 from J, leaving 7 bases between them. The CDR3 covers 12 residues. The germline V gene has CDR1 SNHLY and CDR2 FYNNEI. CDR3 nucleotides: TGTGCCAGCAGTCCCCCTTATCAGCCCCAGCATTTT. Its translation: CASSPPYQPQHF. The variable domain in full, with the rest retrieved from reference TRBV2 and TRBJ1-5, is EPEVTQTPSHQVTQMGQEVILRCVPISNHLYFYWYRQILGQKVEFLVSFYNNEISEKSEIFDDQFSVERPDGSNFTLKIRSTKLEDSAMYFCASSPPYQPQHFGDGTRLSIL.

The chain uses TRBV5-4 and TRBJ2-1; 14 bases line up with TRBD2. The V segment lost 0 bases and the J segment 15 bases; nucleotides outside the gene matches: 8. This CDR3 comprises 15 residues. The V gene's germline CDR1 is SGHNT and CDR2 YYREEE (reference sequence). The CDR3 DNA follows: TGTGCCAGCAGCTTGGCGGGACTAGCGGGGGCGGGGTGGTTCTTC. Residues: CASSLAGLAGAGWFF. Variable domain in full (rest from reference TRBV5-4 and TRBJ2-1): ETGVTQSPTHLIKTRGQQVTLRCSSQSGHNTVSWYQQALGQGPQFIFQYYREEENGRGNFPPRFSGLQFPNYSSELNVNALELDDSALYLCASSLAGLAGAGWFFGPGTRLTVL.

V is TRBV4-1 and J is TRBJ1-4; TRBD1 might be the D (6 bases). Between the trimmed V and J ends, which lost 0 bases and 8 bases, there was a span of 19 bases. Germline V lookup: CDR1 MGHRA, CDR2 YSYEKL. This CDR3 has 17 residues. The CDR3 loop reads CASSQDDRAGVGEKLFF. The CDR3 DNA sequence: TGCGCCAGCAGCCAAGACGATCGGGCAGGGGTTGGGGAAAAACTGTTTTTT.

The genes are TRBV28 and TRBJ1-1, with D uncertain. The CDR3 extends over 14 amino acids. V was shortened by 6 bases and J by 10 bases, with 21 bases between the two germline ends. Germline V CDR1 and CDR2: MDHEN, SYDVKM. Here the CDR3 DNA reads TGTGCCAGCAGCCGTGTCGGGGTCGCCCTGGGAGCTTTCTTT. Its protein is CASSRVGVALGAFF.

V usage is TRBV21-1 and J usage is TRBJ1-2; the DNA was not used to check the table's D call, TRBD1. TRBV21-1 is a recognized pseudogene. The CDR3 consists of 22 residues. CDR3 sequence reads: CASSKVPGGEYPWRGKFYGYTF. In DNA, the CDR3 is TGTGCCAGCAGCAAAGTTCCTGGGGGCGAATACCCTTGGAGAGGGAAATTCTATGGCTACACCTTC.

The chain combines TRBV5-1 with TRBJ1-1; no clear D. V lost 0 bases and J 10 bases, leaving 19 bases between the germline ends. The CDR3 loop spans 15 amino acids. The germline gives CDR1 SGHRS, CDR2 YFSETQ. CDR3 loop: CASSLGDSGSGGAFF. As DNA, the CDR3 is TGCGCCAGCAGCTTGGGGGATTCGGGGTCGGGAGGAGCTTTCTTT.